This T cell receptor beta chain was observed in a study of T cell responses to AZD1222 COVID-19 vaccine. As to this clone: Its target is unknown.

The CDR3 covers 18 residues. CDR1 and CDR2 from the germline V gene are MDHEN and SYDVKM. V shed 3 bases and J shed 8 bases, with 27 bases lying between them. Points from the study as a whole: A mostly white British donor set with more females was recruited, and clonal diversity was possibly underestimated. At study baseline, merely six AZD1222 recipients were seropositive. Nearly half of spike-specific TCRs reportedly go after variant regions that carry no mutations.

The protocol was immunoSEQ multiplex PCR, while the TCRdb copy is restricted to in-frame clones and leaves out a portion. Among under 150,000 clones, roughly 89% were seen once, and the ten largest hold 8.4%. This sample comprised peripheral blood, obtained on day 0 of AZD1222 vaccination. This chain uses TRBV28 with TRBJ2-3; D might be TRBD2 (5 bases). The receptor comes from an adult in good health. The CDR3, as DNA: TGTGCCAGCAGTTTCCCGCGAGGTAGCGAGGTTCGTAGTGGTACGCAGTATTTT. Protein: CASSFPRGSEVRSGTQYF. The full variable domain, its missing parts supplied by reference TRBV28 and TRBJ2-3, is DVKVTQSSRYLVKRTGEKVFLECVQDMDHENMFWYRQDPGLGLRLIYFSYDVKMKEKGDIPEGYSVSREKKERFSLILESASTNQTSMYLCASSFPRGSEVRSGTQYFGPGTRLTVL.